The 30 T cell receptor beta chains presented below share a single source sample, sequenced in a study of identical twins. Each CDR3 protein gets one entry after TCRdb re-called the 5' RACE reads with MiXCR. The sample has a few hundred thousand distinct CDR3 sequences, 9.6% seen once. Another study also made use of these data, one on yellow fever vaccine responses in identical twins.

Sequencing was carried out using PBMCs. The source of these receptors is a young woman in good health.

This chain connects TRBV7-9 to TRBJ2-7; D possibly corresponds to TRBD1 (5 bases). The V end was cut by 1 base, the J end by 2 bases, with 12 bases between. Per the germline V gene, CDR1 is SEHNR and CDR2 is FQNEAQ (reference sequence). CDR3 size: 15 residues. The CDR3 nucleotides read TGTGCCAGCAGCTTAGGCGTGGGGCAGCCCTACGAGCAGTACTTC. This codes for CASSLGVGQPYEQYF.

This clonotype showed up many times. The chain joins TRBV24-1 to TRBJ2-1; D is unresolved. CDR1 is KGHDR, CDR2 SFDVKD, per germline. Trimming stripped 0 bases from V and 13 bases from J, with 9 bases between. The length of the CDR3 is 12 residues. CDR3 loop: CATSDLGSRQFF. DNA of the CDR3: TGTGCCACCAGTGATTTGGGAAGTCGCCAGTTCTTC.

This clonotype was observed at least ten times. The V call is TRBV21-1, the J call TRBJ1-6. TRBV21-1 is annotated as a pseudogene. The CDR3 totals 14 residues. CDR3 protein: CASIQGPPNSPLHF. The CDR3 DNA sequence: TGTGCCAGCATTCAGGGCCCGCCTAATTCACCCCTCCACTTT.

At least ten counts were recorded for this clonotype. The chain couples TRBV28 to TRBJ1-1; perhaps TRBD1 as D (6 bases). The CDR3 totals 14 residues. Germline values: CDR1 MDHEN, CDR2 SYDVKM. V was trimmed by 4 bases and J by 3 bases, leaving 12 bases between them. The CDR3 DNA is TGTGCCAGCAGTTCCGAAGGGGGGTACACTGAAGCTTTCTTT. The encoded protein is CASSSEGGYTEAFF.

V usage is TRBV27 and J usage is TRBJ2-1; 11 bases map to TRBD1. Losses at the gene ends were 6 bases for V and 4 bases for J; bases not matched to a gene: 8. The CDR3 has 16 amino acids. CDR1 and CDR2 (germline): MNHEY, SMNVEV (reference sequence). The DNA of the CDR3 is TGTGCCAGCAGACCGGGGACAGGGGGATTGTACAATGAGCAGTTCTTC. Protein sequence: CASRPGTGGLYNEQFF.

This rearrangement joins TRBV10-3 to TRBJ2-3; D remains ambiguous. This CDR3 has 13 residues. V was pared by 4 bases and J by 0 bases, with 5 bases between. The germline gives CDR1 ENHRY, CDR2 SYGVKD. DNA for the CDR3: TGTGCCATCAGTGTCGCGAGCACAGATACGCAGTATTTT. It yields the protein CAISVASTDTQYF.

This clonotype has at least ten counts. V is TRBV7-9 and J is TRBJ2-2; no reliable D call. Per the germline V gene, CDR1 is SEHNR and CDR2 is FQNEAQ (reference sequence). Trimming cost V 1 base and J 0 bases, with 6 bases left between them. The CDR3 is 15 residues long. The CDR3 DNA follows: TGTGCCAGCAGCTTAGGGTCCACGAACACCGGGGAGCTGTTTTTT. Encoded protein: CASSLGSTNTGELFF.

CDR3 coding DNA: TGCAGTGCTAGAGATAGGACTAGCGGCGACTACGAGCAGTACTTC. As protein: CSARDRTSGDYEQYF. This rearrangement joins TRBV20-1 to TRBJ2-7; 10 nucleotides line up with TRBD2. The CDR3 sequence is 15 residues long. The J segment lost 3 bases and the V segment lost 0 bases, leaving 5 bases of the junction unmatched. Germline lookup yields CDR1 DFQATT and CDR2 SNEGSKA (reference sequence).

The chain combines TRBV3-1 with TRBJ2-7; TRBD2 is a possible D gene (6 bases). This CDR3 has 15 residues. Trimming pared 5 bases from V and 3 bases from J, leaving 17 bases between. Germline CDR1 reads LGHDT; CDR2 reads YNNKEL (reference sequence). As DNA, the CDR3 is TGTGCCAGCAGCACAGAAGGAGCGGGTAGCTACGAGCAGTACTTC. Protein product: CASSTEGAGSYEQYF.

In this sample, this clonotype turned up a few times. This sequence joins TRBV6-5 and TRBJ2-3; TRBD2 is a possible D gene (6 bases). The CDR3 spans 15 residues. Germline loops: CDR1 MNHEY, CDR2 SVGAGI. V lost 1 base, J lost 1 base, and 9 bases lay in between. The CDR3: CASSYFTGGTDTQYF. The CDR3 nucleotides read TGTGCCAGCAGTTACTTTACGGGGGGCACAGATACGCAGTATTTT.

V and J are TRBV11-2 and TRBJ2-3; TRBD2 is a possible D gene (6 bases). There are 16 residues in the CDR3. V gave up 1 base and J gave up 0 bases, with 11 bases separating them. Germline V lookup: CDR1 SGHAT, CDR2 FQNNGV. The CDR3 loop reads CASSLGVGGSTDTQYF. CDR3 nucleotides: TGTGCCAGCAGCTTAGGGGTGGGGGGAAGCACAGATACGCAGTATTTT.

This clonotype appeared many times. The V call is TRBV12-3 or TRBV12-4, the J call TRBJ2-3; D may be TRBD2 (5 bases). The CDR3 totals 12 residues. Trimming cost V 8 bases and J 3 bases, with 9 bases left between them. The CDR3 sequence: CASGADTDTQYF. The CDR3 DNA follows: TGTGCCAGCGGAGCGGATACAGATACGCAGTATTTT.

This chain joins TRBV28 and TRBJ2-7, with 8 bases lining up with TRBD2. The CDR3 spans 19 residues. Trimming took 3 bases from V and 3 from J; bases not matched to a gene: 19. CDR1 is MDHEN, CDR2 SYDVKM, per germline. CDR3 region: CASSFLWDPRGGTRYEQYF. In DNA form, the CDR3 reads TGTGCCAGCAGTTTTTTGTGGGATCCTCGGGGGGGTACCCGCTACGAGCAGTACTTC.

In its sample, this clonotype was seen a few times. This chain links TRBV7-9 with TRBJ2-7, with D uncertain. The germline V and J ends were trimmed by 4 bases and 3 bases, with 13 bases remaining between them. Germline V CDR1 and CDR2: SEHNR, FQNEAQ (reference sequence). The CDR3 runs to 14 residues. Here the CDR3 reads CASSSAFRGYEQYF. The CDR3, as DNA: TGTGCCAGCAGCTCCGCCTTTCGAGGCTACGAGCAGTACTTC.

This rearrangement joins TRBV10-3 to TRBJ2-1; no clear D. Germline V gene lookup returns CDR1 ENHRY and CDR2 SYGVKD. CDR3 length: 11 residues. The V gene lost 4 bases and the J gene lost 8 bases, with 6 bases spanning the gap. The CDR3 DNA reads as TGTGCCATCAGTGCCGAGTATGAGCAGTTCTTC. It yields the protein CAISAEYEQFF.

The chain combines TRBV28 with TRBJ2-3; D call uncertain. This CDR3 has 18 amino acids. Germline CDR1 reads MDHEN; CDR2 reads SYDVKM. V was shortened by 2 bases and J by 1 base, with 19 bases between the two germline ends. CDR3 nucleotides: TGTGCCAGCAGTTTAAGGGTATCTCAATCGAGCGGCACAGATACGCAGTATTTT. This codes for CASSLRVSQSSGTDTQYF.

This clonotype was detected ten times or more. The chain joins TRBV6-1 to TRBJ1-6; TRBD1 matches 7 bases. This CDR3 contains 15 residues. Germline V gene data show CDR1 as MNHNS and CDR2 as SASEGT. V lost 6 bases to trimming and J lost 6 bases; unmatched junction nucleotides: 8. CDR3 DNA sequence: TGTGCCAGCAGGCAAAGACAGGGAAGTAATTCACCCCTCCACTTT. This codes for CASRQRQGSNSPLHF.

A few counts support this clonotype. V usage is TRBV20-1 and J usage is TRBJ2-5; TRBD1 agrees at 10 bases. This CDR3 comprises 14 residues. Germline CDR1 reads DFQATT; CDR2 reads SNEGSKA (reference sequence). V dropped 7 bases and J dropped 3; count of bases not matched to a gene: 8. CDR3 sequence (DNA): TGCAGTGAGCCTCCGACAGGGGGCAAAGAGACCCAGTACTTC. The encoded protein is CSEPPTGGKETQYF.

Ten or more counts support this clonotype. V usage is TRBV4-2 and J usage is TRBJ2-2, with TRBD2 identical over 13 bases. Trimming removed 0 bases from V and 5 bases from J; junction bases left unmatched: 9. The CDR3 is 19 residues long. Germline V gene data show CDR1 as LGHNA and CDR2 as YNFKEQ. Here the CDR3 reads CASSQENGLAGVETGELFF. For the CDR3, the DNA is TGTGCCAGCAGCCAAGAGAACGGACTAGCGGGAGTCGAGACCGGGGAGCTGTTTTTT.

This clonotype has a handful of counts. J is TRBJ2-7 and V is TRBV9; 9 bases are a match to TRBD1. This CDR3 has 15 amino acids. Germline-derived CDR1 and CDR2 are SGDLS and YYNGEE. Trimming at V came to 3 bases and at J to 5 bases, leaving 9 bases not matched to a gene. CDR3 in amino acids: CASSALPGQGNEQYF. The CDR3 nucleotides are TGTGCCAGCAGCGCCCTCCCGGGACAGGGAAACGAGCAGTACTTC.

CDR3 loop: CASRRTGDYEQYF. DNA of the CDR3: TGTGCCAGCAGACGGACAGGGGACTACGAGCAGTACTTC. The rearrangement links TRBV12-3 or TRBV12-4 to TRBJ2-7; 9 bases fit TRBD1. This CDR3 comprises 13 residues. V dropped 6 bases and J dropped 3; count of bases not matched to a gene: 3.

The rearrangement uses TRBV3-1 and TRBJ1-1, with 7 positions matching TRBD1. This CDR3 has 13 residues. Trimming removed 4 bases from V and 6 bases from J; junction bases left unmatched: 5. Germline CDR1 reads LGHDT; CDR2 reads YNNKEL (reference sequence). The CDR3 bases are TGTGCCAGCAGCCCAGGGACAGCCTCTGAAGCTTTCTTT. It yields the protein CASSPGTASEAFF. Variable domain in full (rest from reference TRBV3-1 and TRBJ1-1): DTAVSQTPKYLVTQMGNDKSIKCEQNLGHDTMYWYKQDSKKFLKIMFSYNNKELIINETVPNRFSPKSPDKAHLNLHINSLELGDSAVYFCASSPGTASEAFFGQGTRLTVV.

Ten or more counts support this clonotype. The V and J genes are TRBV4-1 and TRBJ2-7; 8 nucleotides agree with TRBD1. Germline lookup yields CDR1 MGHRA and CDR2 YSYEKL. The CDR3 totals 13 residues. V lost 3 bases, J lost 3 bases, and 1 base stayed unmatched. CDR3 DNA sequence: TGCGCCAGCAGCCATACAGGGGGCTACGAGCAGTACTTC. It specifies CASSHTGGYEQYF.

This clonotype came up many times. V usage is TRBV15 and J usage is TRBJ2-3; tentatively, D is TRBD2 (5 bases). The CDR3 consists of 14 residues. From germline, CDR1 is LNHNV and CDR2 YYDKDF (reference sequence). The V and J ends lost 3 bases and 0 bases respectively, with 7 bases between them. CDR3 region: CATSSRTSTDTQYF. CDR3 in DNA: TGTGCCACCAGCAGTCGGACTAGCACAGATACGCAGTATTTT.

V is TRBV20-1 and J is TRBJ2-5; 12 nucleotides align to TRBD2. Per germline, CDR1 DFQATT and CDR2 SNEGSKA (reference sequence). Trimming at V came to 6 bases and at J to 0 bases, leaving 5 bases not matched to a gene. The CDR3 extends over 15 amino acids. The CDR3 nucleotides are TGCAGTGCCGGACTAGCGGGATGGTACCAAGAGACCCAGTACTTC. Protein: CSAGLAGWYQETQYF.

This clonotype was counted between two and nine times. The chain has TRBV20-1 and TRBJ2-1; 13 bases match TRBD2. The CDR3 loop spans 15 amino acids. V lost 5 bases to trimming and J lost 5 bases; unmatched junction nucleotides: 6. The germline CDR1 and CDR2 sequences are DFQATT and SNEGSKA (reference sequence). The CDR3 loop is CSAFAGLAGNNEQFF. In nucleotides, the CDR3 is TGCAGTGCTTTTGCGGGACTAGCGGGAAACAATGAGCAGTTCTTC.

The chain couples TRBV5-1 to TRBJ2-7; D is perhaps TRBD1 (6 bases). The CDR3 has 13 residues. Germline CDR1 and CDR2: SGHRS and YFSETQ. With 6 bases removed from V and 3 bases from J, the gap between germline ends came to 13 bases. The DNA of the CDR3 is TGCGCCAGCACGCTCGAGGGGGACTACGAGCAGTACTTC. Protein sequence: CASTLEGDYEQYF. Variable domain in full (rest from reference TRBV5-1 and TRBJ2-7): KAGVTQTPRYLIKTRGQQVTLSCSPISGHRSVSWYQQTPGQGLQFLFEYFSETQRNKGNFPGRFSGRQFSNSRSEMNVSTLELGDSALYLCASTLEGDYEQYFGPGTRLTVT.

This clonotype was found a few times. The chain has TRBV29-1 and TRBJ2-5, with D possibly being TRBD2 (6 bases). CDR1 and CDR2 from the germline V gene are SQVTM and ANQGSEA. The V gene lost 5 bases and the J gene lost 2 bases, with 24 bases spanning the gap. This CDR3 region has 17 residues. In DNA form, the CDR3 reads TGCAGCGTTAATGGCGGAGATAGCGGAGGGCCTCAAGAGACCCAGTACTTC. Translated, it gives CSVNGGDSGGPQETQYF.

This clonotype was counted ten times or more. The CDR3 DNA reads TGTGCCAGCAGTTTGACAGGGCTGAACACTGAAGCTTTCTTT. It specifies CASSLTGLNTEAFF. The chain combines TRBV27 with TRBJ1-1, with 7 bases matching TRBD1. V trimming: 3 bases; J trimming: 0 bases; junction bases outside the gene matches: 1. Per the germline V gene, CDR1 is MNHEY and CDR2 is SMNVEV (reference sequence). This CDR3 contains 14 residues.

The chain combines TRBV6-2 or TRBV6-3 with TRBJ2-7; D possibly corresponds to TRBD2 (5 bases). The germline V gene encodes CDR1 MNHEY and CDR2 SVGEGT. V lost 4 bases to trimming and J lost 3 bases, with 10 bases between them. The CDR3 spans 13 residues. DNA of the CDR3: TGTGCCAGCAGTTGGACTCGATACTACGAGCAGTACTTC. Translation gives CASSWTRYYEQYF.